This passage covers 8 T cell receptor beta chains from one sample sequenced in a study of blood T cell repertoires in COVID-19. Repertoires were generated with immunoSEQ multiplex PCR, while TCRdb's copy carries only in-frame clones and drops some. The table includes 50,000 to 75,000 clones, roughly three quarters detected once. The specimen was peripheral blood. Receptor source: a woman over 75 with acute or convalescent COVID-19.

CDR3 sequence: CAISDGTNRDEQFF. The CDR3 DNA sequence: TGTGCCATCAGTGACGGGACAAACCGGGATGAGCAGTTCTTC. The chain couples TRBV10-3 to TRBJ2-1; possibly TRBD1 for D (6 bases). V was clipped by 3 bases and J by 8 bases, with 14 bases between them. Germline CDR1 reads ENHRY; CDR2 reads SYGVKD. This CDR3 has 14 amino acids.

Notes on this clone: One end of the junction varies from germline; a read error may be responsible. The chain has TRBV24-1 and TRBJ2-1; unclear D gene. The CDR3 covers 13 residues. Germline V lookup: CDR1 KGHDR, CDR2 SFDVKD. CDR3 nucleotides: TGTGCCACCAGTGATGGGTCGACTCCCCCAAACCTCTTC. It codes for CATSDGSTPPNLF.

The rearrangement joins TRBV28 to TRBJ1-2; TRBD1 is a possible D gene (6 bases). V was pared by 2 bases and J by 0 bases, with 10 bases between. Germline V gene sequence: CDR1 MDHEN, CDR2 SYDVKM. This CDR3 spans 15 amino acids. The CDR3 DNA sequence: TGTGCCAGCAGTTTACGGGACACATCTAACTATGGCTACACCTTC. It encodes CASSLRDTSNYGYTF.

CDR3 sequence: CASSPGTSGRMLGFF. CDR3 DNA: TGTGCCAGCAGCCCTGGGACTAGCGGGAGGATGTTGGGGTTTTTT. The J gene is TRBJ2-2, the V gene TRBV28; 15 bases are shared with TRBD2. The CDR3 covers 15 residues. V shed 6 bases and J 16 bases; nucleotides not matched to a gene: 12. The germline V gene has CDR1 MDHEN and CDR2 SYDVKM.

The CDR3 reads CASSLAGRTAPYGYTF. CDR3 DNA sequence: TGTGCCAGCAGCTTAGCCGGGAGGACAGCCCCCTATGGCTACACCTTC. This chain joins TRBV11-3 and TRBJ1-2, with D possibly being TRBD1 (6 bases). The CDR3 covers 16 residues. Trimming removed 1 base from V and 4 bases from J, with 16 bases in between. The germline CDR1 and CDR2 sequences are SGHNT and YENEEA.

The CDR3 DNA reads TGTGCCAGCAGCGATGCGGGAAACACTGAAGCTTTCTTT. Translating gives CASSDAGNTEAFF. The rearrangement uses TRBV2 and TRBJ1-1; D remains ambiguous. The CDR3 runs to 13 residues. Per the germline V gene, CDR1 is SNHLY and CDR2 is FYNNEI. V lost 6 bases and J 2 bases, leaving 10 bases between the germline ends. The variable domain in full, with the rest retrieved from reference TRBV2 and TRBJ1-1, is EPEVTQTPSHQVTQMGQEVILRCVPISNHLYFYWYRQILGQKVEFLVSFYNNEISEKSEIFDDQFSVERPDGSNFTLKIRSTKLEDSAMYFCASSDAGNTEAFFGQGTRLTVV.

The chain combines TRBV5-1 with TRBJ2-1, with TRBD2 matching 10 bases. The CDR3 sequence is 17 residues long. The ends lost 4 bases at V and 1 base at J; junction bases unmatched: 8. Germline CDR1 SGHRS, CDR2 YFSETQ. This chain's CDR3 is CASSVTSGIASYNEQFF. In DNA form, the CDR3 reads TGCGCCAGCAGCGTCACTAGCGGGATCGCGTCCTACAATGAGCAGTTCTTC.

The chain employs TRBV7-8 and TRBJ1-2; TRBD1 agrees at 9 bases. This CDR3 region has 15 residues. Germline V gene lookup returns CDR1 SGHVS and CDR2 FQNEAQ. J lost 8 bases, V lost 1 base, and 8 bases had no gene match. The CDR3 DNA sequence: TGTGCCAGCAGCTTAGGCCGAGGACAGGGGCAAGGCTACACCTTC. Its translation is CASSLGRGQGQGYTF. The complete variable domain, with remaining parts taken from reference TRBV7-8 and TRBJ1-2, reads GAGVSQSPRYKVAKRGQDVALRCDPISGHVSLFWYQQALGQGPEFLTYFQNEAQLDKSGLPSDRFFAERPEGSVSTLKIQRTQQEDSAVYLCASSLGRGQGQGYTFGSGTRLTVV.